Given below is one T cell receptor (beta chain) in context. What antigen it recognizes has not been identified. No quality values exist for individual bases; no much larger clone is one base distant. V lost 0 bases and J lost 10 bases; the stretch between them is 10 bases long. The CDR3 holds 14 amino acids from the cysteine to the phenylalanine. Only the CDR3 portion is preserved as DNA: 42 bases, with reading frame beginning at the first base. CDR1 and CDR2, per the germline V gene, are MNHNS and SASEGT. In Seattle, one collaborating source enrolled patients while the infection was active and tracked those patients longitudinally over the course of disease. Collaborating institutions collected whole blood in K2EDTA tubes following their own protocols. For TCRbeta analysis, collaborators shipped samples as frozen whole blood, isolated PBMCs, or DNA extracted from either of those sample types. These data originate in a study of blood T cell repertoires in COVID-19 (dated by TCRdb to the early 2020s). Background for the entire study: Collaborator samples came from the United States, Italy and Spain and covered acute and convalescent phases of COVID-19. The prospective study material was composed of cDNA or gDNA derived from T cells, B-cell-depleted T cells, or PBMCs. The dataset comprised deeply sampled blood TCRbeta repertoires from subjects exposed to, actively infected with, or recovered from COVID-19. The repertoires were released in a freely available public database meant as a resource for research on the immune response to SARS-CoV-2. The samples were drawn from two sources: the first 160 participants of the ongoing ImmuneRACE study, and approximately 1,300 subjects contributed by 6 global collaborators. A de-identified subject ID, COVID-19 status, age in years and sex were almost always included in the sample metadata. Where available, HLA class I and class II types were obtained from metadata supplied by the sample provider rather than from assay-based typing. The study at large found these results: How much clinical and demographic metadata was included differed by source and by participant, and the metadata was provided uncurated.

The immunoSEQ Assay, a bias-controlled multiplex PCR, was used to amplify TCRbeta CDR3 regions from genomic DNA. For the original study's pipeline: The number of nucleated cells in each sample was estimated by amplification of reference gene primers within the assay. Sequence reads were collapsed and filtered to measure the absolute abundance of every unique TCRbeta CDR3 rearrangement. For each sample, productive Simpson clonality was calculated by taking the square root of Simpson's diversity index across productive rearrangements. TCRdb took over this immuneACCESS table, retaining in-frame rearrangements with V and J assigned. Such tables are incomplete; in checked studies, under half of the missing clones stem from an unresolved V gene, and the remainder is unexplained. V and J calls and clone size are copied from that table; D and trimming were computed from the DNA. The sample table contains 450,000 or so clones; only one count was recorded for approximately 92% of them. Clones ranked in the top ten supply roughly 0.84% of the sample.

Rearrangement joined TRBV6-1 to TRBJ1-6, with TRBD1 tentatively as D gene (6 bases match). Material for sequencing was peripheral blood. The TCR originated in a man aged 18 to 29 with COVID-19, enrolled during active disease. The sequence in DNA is TGTGCCAGCAGTGAAGCGTGGGGGCACTCACCCCTCCACTTT. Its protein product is CASSEAWGHSPLHF.